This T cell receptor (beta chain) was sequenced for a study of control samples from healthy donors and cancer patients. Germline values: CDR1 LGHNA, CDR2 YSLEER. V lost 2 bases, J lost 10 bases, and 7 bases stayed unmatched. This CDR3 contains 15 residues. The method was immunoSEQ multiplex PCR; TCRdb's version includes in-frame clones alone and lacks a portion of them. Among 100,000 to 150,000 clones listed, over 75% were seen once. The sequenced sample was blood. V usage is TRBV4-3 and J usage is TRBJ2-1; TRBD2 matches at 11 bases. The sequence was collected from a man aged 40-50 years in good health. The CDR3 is CASSQKVAGGREQFF. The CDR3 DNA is TGCGCCAGCAGCCAAAAGGTAGCGGGGGGGCGCGAGCAGTTCTTC.